A selection of T cell receptor beta chains follows, all from one sample in a study of OX40 agonist ivuxolimab in advanced cancers. Sequenced by immunoSEQ multiplex PCR; TCRdb stores in-frame clones only, minus some. The sample contains about 76,000 clones, 85% to 90% of which appear only once. This specimen consisted of CD4+ or CD8+ T cells sorted from blood, obtained in a trial of the OX40 agonist ivuxolimab. These receptors came from an adult with an advanced solid tumor such as melanoma, head and neck, liver or kidney cancer. Both conserved end residues are part of each CDR3. Only some rows state a clone size, as once, few, many or a class for expanded clones.

abundance: NA; v_gene: TRBV19; j_gene: TRBJ2-1; CDR3aa: CASSTSGSYNEQFF
abundance: NA; v_gene: TRBV5-8; j_gene: TRBJ2-1; CDR3aa: CASSLSAGANSYNEQFF
abundance: NA; v_gene: TRBV9; j_gene: TRBJ1-1; CDR3aa: CASSVGGFSTEAFF
abundance: NA; v_gene: TRBV19; j_gene: TRBJ2-3; CDR3aa: CASSIQGRDTQYF
abundance: NA; v_gene: TRBV5-1; j_gene: TRBJ1-2; CDR3aa: CASSLGQGFGHTF
abundance: NA; v_gene: TRBV7-2; j_gene: TRBJ2-7; CDR3aa: CASSFWTVGLAGEWGEQYF
abundance: NA; v_gene: TRBV5-4; j_gene: TRBJ1-1; CDR3aa: CASSPGLRTEAFF
abundance: NA; v_gene: TRBV6-1; j_gene: TRBJ2-2; CDR3aa: CASIVDYTGELFF
abundance: few; v_gene: TRBV4-2; j_gene: TRBJ1-5; CDR3aa: CASSQDRNQPQHF
abundance: NA; v_gene: TRBV7-8; j_gene: TRBJ2-3; CDR3aa: CAIRTLNSGTRTDTQYF
abundance: NA; v_gene: TRBV7-6; j_gene: TRBJ2-1; CDR3aa: CASSLGGEQFF
abundance: once; v_gene: TRBV6-6; j_gene: TRBJ1-5; CDR3aa: CASSYLTGVPQPQHF
abundance: once; v_gene: TRBV5-1; j_gene: TRBJ2-7; CDR3aa: CASSYGLAGYEQYF
abundance: NA; v_gene: TRBV28; j_gene: TRBJ2-7; CDR3aa: CASSFSLDRGGPYEQYF
abundance: NA; v_gene: TRBV19; j_gene: TRBJ1-1; CDR3aa: CASSITGDTEAFF
abundance: NA; v_gene: TRBV7-9; j_gene: TRBJ2-7; CDR3aa: CASGPVPYEQYF
abundance: NA; v_gene: TRBV27; j_gene: TRBJ2-7; CDR3aa: CASSLTLAGGPGEQYF
abundance: NA; v_gene: TRBV28; j_gene: TRBJ1-5; CDR3aa: CASRIRARGRDSNQPQHF
abundance: NA; v_gene: TRBV11-3; j_gene: NA; CDR3aa: CASSFVGYEQYF
abundance: NA; v_gene: TRBV4-2; j_gene: TRBJ2-7; CDR3aa: CASSQGPPSSGRTYEQYF
abundance: NA; v_gene: TRBV6-5; j_gene: TRBJ1-4; CDR3aa: CASSKLPPGDEKLFF
abundance: NA; v_gene: TRBV30; j_gene: TRBJ1-4; CDR3aa: CASSIAGTTNEKLFF
abundance: NA; v_gene: TRBV6-5; j_gene: TRBJ1-4; CDR3aa: CAIRGAVTEKLFF
abundance: NA; v_gene: TRBV4-1; j_gene: TRBJ2-7; CDR3aa: CASSQRDAPYEQYF
abundance: NA; v_gene: TRBV19; j_gene: NA; CDR3aa: CASSIGGGYYEQYF
abundance: once; v_gene: TRBV7-9; j_gene: TRBJ2-3; CDR3aa: CASSLVQGNTDTQYF
abundance: NA; v_gene: TRBV7-3; j_gene: TRBJ1-5; CDR3aa: CASSLSQGQPQHF
abundance: NA; v_gene: TRBV29-1; j_gene: TRBJ1-4; CDR3aa: CSVGTANNEKLFF
abundance: NA; v_gene: TRBV27; j_gene: TRBJ2-7; CDR3aa: CASSYSGSSYEQYF
abundance: once; v_gene: TRBV25-1; j_gene: TRBJ1-3; CDR3aa: CASSALYGFLHTIYF
abundance: NA; v_gene: TRBV6-6; j_gene: TRBJ1-3; CDR3aa: CASSYLTGPGNTIYF
abundance: NA; v_gene: TRBV9; j_gene: TRBJ2-5; CDR3aa: CASSVGLAGPGEGETQYF
abundance: NA; v_gene: TRBV27; j_gene: TRBJ2-7; CDR3aa: CASSFGRGYYEQYF
abundance: NA; v_gene: TRBV7-3; j_gene: TRBJ2-6; CDR3aa: CASGFGDSGANVLTF
abundance: once; v_gene: TRBV27; j_gene: TRBJ2-7; CDR3aa: CASSHRGASYEQYF
abundance: NA; v_gene: TRBV7-3; j_gene: TRBJ2-2; CDR3aa: CASSKFQGRDGELFF
abundance: NA; v_gene: TRBV19; j_gene: TRBJ2-7; CDR3aa: CASRPSGTYEQYF
abundance: NA; v_gene: TRBV7-9; j_gene: TRBJ2-1; CDR3aa: CASSWPRGNEQFF